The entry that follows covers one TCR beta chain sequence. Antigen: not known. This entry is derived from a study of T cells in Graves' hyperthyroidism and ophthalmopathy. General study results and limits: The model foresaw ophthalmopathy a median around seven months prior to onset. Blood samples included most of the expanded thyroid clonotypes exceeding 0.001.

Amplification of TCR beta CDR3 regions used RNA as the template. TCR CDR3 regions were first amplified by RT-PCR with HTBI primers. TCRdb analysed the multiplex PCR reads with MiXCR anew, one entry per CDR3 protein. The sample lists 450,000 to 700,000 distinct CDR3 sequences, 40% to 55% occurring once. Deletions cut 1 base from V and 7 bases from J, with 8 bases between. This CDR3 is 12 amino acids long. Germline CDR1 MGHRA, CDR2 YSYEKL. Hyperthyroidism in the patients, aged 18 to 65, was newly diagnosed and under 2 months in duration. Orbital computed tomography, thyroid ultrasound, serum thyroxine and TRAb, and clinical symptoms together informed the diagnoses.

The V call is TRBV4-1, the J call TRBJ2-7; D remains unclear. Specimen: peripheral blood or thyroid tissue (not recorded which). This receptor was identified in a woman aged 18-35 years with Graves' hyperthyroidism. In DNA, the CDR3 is TGCGCCAGCAGCCAAGTGAACAATGAGCAGTACTTC. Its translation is CASSQVNNEQYF.